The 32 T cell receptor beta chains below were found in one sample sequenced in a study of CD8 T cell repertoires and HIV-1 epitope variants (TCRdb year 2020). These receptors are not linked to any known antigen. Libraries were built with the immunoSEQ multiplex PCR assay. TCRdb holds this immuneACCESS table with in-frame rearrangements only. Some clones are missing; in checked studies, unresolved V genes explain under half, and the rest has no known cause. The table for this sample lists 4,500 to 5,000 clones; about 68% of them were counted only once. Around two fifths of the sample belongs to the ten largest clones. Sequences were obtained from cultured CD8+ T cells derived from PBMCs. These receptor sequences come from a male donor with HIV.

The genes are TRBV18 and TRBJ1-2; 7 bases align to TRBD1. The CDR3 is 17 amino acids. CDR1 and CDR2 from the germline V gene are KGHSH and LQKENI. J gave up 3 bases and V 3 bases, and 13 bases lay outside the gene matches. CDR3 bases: TGTGCCAGCTCACCGTGGGGGAGTCAGGGGGGAGACTATGGCTACACCTTC. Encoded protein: CASSPWGSQGGDYGYTF.

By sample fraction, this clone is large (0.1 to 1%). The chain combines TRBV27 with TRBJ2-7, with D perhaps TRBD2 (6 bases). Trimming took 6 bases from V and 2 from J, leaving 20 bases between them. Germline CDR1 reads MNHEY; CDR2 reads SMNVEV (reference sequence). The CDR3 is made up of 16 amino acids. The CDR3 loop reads CASSLTSGTFAYEQYF. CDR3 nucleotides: TGTGCCAGCAGCTTAACCTCAGGGACTTTCGCCTACGAGCAGTACTTC.

The CDR3 DNA sequence: TGTGCCAGCAGTCCCCGGACAGGGGGGACTCAAGAGACCCAGTACTTC. As protein: CASSPRTGGTQETQYF. The rearrangement links TRBV28 to TRBJ2-5; 10 nucleotides agree with TRBD1. The length of the CDR3 is 16 residues. The germline gives CDR1 MDHEN, CDR2 SYDVKM. The V and J ends lost 5 bases and 2 bases, in that order; junction bases with no gene match: 8.

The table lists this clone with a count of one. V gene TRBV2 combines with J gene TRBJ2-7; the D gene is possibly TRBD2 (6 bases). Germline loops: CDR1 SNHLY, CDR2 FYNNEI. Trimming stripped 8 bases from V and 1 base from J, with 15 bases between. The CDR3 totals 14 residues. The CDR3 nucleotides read TGTGCCAGCGGGGTGGGGGGTCCTTCCTACGAGCAGTACTTC. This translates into CASGVGGPSYEQYF.

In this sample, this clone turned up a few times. For the CDR3, the DNA is TGCGCCAGCAGTGAAACGCTAGCGGGGACAGATACGCAGTATTTT. This sequence encodes CASSETLAGTDTQYF. The rearrangement joins TRBV10-2 to TRBJ2-3, with 9 bases aligning to TRBD2. V shed 3 bases and J 3 bases; nucleotides not matched to a gene: 4. This CDR3 is 15 amino acids long. The germline CDR1 and CDR2 sequences are WSHSY and SAAADI.

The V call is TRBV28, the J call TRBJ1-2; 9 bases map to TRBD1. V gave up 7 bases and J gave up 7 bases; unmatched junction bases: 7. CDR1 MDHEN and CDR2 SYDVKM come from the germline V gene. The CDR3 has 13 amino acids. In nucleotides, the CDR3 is TGTGCCAGCATGGGACAGGGCCGTGGTGGCTACACCTTC. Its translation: CASMGQGRGGYTF.

Here the CDR3 reads CASSSKDRDQETQYF. CDR3 DNA sequence: TGTGCCAGCAGTTCGAAGGACAGGGACCAAGAGACCCAGTACTTC. This sequence joins TRBV28 and TRBJ2-5, with 8 bases that match TRBD1. Germline CDR1 MDHEN, CDR2 SYDVKM. V was pared by 4 bases and J by 0 bases, with 4 bases of the junction left unmatched. CDR3 length: 15 amino acids.

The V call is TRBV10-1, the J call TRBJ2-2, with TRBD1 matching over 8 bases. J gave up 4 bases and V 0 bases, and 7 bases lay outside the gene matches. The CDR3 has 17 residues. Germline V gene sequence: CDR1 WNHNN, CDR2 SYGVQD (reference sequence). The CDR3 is CASSESGQGALTGELFF. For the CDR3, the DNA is TGCGCCAGCAGTGAGTCGGGGCAGGGGGCCCTCACCGGGGAGCTGTTTTTT.

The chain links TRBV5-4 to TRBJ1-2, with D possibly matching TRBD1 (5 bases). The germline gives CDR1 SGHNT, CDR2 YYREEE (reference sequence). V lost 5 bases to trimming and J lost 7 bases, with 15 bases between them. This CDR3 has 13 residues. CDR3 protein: CASSLGVQLGYTF. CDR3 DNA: TGTGCCAGCAGTCTGGGGGTACAGCTTGGCTACACCTTC.

Here the CDR3 reads CASSVGQGAWETQYF. Written as DNA, the CDR3 is TGTGCCAGCAGCGTAGGGCAGGGGGCGTGGGAGACCCAGTACTTC. The rearrangement uses TRBV9 and TRBJ2-5; 8 bases line up with TRBD1. CDR3 size: 15 residues. The V gene end was trimmed by 0 bases and the J gene end by 5 bases; junction bases not matched to a gene: 6. Germline lookup yields CDR1 SGDLS and CDR2 YYNGEE.

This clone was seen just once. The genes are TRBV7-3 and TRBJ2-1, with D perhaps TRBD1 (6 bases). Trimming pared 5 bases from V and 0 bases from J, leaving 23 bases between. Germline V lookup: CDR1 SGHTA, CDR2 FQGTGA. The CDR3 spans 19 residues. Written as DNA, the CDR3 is TGTGCCAGCAGCCCAGGGGACGGTGGAGTTTCCTACTCCTACAATGAGCAGTTCTTC. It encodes CASSPGDGGVSYSYNEQFF.

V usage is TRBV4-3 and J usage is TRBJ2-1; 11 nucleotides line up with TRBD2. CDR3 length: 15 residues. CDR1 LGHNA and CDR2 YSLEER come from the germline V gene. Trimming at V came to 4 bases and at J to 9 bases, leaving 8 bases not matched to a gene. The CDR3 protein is CASSPGASGGSEQFF. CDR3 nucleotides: TGCGCCAGCAGCCCGGGGGCTAGCGGGGGGAGTGAGCAGTTCTTC.

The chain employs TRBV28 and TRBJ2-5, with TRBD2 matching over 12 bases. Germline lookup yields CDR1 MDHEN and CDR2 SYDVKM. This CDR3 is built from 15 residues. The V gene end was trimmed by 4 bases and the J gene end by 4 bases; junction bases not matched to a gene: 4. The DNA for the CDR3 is TGTGCCAGCAGTTCTCAGGGACTAGCGGGAGAGACCCAGTACTTC. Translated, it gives CASSSQGLAGETQYF. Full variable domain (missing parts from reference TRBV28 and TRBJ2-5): DVKVTQSSRYLVKRTGEKVFLECVQDMDHENMFWYRQDPGLGLRLIYFSYDVKMKEKGDIPEGYSVSREKKERFSLILESASTNQTSMYLCASSSQGLAGETQYFGPGTRLLVL.

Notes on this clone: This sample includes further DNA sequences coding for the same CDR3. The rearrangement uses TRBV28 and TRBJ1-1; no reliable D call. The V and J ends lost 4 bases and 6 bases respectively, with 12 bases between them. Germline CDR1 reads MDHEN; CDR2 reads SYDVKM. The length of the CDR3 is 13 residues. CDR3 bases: TGTGCCAGCAGTTCGGGCTCGAGCCCTGAAGCTTTCTTT. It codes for CASSSGSSPEAFF.

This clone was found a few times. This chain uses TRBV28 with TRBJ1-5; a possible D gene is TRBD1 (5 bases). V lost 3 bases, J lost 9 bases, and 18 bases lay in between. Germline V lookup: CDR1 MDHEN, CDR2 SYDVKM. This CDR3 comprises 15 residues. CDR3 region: CASSLDGGPIRPQHF. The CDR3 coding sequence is TGTGCCAGCAGTTTGGACGGGGGTCCCATCCGGCCCCAGCATTTT.

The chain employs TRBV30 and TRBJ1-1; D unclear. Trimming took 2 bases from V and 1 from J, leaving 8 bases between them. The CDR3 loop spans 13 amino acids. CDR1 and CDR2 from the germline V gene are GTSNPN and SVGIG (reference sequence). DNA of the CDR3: TGTGCCTGGAGTAAACAGAGGAACACTGAAGCTTTCTTT. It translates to CAWSKQRNTEAFF. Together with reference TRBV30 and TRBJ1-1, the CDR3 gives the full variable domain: SQTIHQWPATLVQPVGSPLSLECTVEGTSNPNLYWYRQAAGRGLQLLFYSVGIGQISSEVPQNLSASRPQDRQFILSSKKLLLSDSGFYLCAWSKQRNTEAFFGQGTRLTVV.

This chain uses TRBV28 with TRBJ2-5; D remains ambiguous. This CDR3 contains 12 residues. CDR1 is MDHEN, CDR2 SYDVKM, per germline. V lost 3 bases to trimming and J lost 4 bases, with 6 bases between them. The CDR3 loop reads CASSLIVETQYF. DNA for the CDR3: TGTGCCAGCAGTTTGATAGTAGAGACCCAGTACTTC.

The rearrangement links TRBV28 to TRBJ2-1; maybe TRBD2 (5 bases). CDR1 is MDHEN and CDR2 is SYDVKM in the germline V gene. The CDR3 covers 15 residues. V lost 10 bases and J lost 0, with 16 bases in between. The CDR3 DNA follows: TGTGCCACCAAGGGAGCGCATACCTCCTACAATGAGCAGTTCTTC. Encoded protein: CATKGAHTSYNEQFF. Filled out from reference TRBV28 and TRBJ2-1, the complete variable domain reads DVKVTQSSRYLVKRTGEKVFLECVQDMDHENMFWYRQDPGLGLRLIYFSYDVKMKEKGDIPEGYSVSREKKERFSLILESASTNQTSMYLCATKGAHTSYNEQFFGPGTRLTVL.

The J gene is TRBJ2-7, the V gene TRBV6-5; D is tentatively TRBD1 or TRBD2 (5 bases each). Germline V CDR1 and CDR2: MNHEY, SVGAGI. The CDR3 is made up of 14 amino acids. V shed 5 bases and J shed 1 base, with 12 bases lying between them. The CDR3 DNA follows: TGTGCCAGCAGTCCCGGGGCGGCTTCCTACGAGCAGTACTTC. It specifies CASSPGAASYEQYF.

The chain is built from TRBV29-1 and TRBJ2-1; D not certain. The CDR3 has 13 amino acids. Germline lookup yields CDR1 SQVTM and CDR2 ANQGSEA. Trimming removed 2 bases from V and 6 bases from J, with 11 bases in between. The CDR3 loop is CSVEPDPGNEQFF. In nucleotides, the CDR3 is TGCAGCGTTGAACCGGACCCTGGCAATGAGCAGTTCTTC.

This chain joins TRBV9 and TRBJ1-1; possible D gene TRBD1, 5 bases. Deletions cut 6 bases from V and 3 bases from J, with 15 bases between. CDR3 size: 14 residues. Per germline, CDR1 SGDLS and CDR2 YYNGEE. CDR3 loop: CASMAGPGDTEAFF. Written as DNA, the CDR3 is TGTGCCAGCATGGCGGGGCCAGGAGACACTGAAGCTTTCTTT.

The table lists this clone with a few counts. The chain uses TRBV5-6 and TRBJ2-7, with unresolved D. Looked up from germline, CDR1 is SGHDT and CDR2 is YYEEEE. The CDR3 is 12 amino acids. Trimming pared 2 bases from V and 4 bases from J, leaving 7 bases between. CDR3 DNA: TGTGCCAGCAGCTTCGCCGAGTACGAGCAGTACTTC. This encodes CASSFAEYEQYF.

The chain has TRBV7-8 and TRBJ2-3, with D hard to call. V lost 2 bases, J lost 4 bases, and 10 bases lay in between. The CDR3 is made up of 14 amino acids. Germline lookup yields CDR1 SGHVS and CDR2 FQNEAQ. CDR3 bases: TGTGCCAGCAGCTTATATGCAGGCCCAGATACGCAGTATTTT. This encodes CASSLYAGPDTQYF.

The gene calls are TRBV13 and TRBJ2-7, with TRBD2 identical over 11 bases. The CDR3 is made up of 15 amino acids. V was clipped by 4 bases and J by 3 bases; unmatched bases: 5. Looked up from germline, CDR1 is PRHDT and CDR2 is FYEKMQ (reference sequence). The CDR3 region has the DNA TGTGCCAGCAGCTCCCCCGGGACTAGCGGCTACGAGCAGTACTTC. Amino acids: CASSSPGTSGYEQYF.

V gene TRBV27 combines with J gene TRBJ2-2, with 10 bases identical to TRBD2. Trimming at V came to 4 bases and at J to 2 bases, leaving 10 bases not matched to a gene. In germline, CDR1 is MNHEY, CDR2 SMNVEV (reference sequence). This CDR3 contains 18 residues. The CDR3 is CASSSTTTSGNNTGELFF. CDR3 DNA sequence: TGTGCCAGCAGTTCAACGACAACTAGCGGGAACAACACCGGGGAGCTGTTTTTT.

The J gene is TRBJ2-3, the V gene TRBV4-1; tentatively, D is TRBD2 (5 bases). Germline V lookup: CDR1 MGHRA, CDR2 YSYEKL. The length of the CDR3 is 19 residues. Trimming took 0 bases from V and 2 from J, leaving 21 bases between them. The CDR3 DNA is TGCGCCAGCAGCCAAGATGGGATAGCGAATAGGATTCACACAGATACGCAGTATTTT. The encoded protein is CASSQDGIANRIHTDTQYF.

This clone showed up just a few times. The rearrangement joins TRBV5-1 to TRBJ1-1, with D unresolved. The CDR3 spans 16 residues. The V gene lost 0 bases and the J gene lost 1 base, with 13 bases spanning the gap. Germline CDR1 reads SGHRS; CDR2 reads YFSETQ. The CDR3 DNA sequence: TGCGCCAGCAGCTTGGCCTTCTCTGGGTCGAACACTGAAGCTTTCTTT. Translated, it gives CASSLAFSGSNTEAFF.

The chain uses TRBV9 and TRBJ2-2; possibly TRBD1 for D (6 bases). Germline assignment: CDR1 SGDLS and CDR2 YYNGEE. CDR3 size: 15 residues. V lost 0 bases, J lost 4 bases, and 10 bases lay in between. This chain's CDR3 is CASSVGDISTGELFF. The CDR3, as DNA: TGTGCCAGCAGCGTAGGGGACATAAGCACCGGGGAGCTGTTTTTT. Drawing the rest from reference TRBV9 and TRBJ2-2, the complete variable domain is DSGVTQTPKHLITATGQRVTLRCSPRSGDLSVYWYQQSLDQGLQFLIQYYNGEERAKGNILERFSAQQFPDLHSELNLSSLELGDSALYFCASSVGDISTGELFFGEGSRLTVL.

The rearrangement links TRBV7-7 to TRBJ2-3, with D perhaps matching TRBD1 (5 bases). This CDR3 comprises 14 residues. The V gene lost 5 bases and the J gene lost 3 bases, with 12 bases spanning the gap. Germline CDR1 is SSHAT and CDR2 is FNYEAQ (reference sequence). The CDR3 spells CASSTGHRTDTQYF. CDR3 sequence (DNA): TGTGCCAGCAGCACCGGGCACAGGACAGATACGCAGTATTTT.

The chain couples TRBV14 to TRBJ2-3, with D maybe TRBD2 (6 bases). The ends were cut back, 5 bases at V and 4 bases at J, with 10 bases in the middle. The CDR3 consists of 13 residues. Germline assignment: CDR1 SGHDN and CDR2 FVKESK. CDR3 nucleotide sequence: TGTGCCAGCAGCGGGGGAGGCGCAGATACGCAGTATTTT. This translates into CASSGGGADTQYF.

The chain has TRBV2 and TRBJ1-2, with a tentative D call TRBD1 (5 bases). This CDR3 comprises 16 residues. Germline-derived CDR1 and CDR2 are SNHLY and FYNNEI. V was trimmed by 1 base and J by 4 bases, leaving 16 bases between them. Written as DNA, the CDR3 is TGTGCCAGCAGTGAAGGGGGCAGAAACCTCCCCTATGGCTACACCTTC. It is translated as CASSEGGRNLPYGYTF. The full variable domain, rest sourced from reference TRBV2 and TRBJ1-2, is EPEVTQTPSHQVTQMGQEVILRCVPISNHLYFYWYRQILGQKVEFLVSFYNNEISEKSEIFDDQFSVERPDGSNFTLKIRSTKLEDSAMYFCASSEGGRNLPYGYTFGSGTRLTVV.

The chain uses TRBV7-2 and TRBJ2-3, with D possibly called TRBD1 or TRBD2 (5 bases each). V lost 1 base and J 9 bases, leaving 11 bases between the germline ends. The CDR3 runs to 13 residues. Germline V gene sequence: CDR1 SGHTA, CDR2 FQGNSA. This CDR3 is CASSLDGAQTQYF. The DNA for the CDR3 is TGTGCCAGCAGCTTAGACGGGGCCCAGACGCAGTATTTT.